This is a list of T cell receptor beta chains from one sample in a study of T cell responses to AZD1222 COVID-19 vaccine. Some clones are missing from TCRdb's copy, which holds only in-frame ones; the method was immunoSEQ multiplex PCR. The table includes tens of thousands of clones, around nine tenths detected once. Material: peripheral blood, obtained 28 days after the second AZD1222 dose. These TCRs come from an adult who received the AZD1222 COVID-19 vaccine. The CDR3 runs from the conserved cysteine through the conserved F or W. The D gene is left open where the match is weak. A clone size is listed for some rows: how often the clone was seen (once, few, many), or a class if it is expanded.

v_gene	abundance	j_gene	d_gene	CDR3aa	CDR3nt
TRBV5-1	NA	TRBJ2-5	NA	CASSLLETQYF	TGCGCCAGCAGCTTGCTAGAGACCCAGTACTTC
TRBV7-8	NA	TRBJ1-3	NA	CASSFGWGDGSGNTIYF	TGTGCCAGCAGCTTCGGATGGGGCGACGGCTCTGGAAACACCATATATTTT
TRBV29-1	few	TRBJ2-7	TRBD2	CSVVSGEHYEQYF	TGCAGCGTTGTCAGCGGGGAGCACTACGAGCAGTACTTC
TRBV29-1	NA	TRBJ1-1	NA	CSVGVFRNTEAFF	TGCAGCGTTGGGGTTTTCAGGAACACTGAAGCTTTCTTT
TRBV29-1	NA	TRBJ2-3	NA	CSETSGDTQYF	TGCAGCGAAACCTCGGGGGATACGCAGTATTTT
TRBV20-1	NA	TRBJ2-7	NA	CSASSEVYEQYF	TGCAGTGCTAGTTCAGAGGTCTACGAGCAGTACTTC
TRBV5-1	NA	TRBJ2-5	NA	CASSLVPTPQETQYF	TGCGCCAGCAGCTTGGTTCCTACCCCCCAAGAGACCCAGTACTTC
TRBV4-2	few	TRBJ2-1	TRBD1	CASSRPGQGKNEQFF	TGTGCCAGCAGCCGACCGGGACAGGGTAAGAATGAGCAGTTCTTC
TRBV27	NA	TRBJ1-2	TRBD1	CASSFNSGGYGYTF	TGTGCCAGCAGTTTTAATTCAGGGGGGTATGGCTACACCTTC
TRBV7-8	few	TRBJ1-4	NA	CASSLERGAVEKLFF	TGTGCCAGCAGCTTAGAGCGGGGGGCGGTTGAAAAACTGTTTTTT
TRBV10-3	NA	TRBJ1-1	NA	CAISAGRDTEAFF	TGTGCCATCAGTGCCGGGAGGGACACTGAAGCTTTCTTT
TRBV6-4	once	TRBJ2-2	NA	CASSEQPSNTGELFF	TGTGCCAGCAGTGAGCAGCCGTCGAACACCGGGGAGCTGTTTTTT
TRBV20-1	few	TRBJ2-5	NA	CAGGTEETQYF	TGTGCGGGTGGGACGGAAGAGACCCAGTACTTC
TRBV6-6	once	TRBJ2-3	TRBD2	CASERLADFTDTQYF	TGTGCCAGCGAGCGGCTAGCGGACTTCACAGATACGCAGTATTTT
TRBV3-1/TRBV3-2	NA	TRBJ2-3	NA	CASSQTGTDTQYF	TGTGCCAGCAGCCAAACTGGGACAGATACGCAGTATTTT
TRBV7-9	once	TRBJ2-1	NA	CASSLWDEQFF	TGTGCCAGCAGCTTATGGGATGAGCAGTTCTTC
TRBV20-1	NA	TRBJ1-4	NA	CSAGGWEKLFF	TGCAGTGCGGGTGGGTGGGAAAAACTGTTTTTT
TRBV3-1/TRBV3-2	few	TRBJ1-2	NA	CASSQAGMAVTYTF	TGTGCCAGCAGCCAAGCTGGAATGGCCGTTACCTACACCTTC
TRBV11-2	NA	TRBJ1-3	NA	CASSLAYSGNTIYF	TGTGCCAGCAGTCTAGCGTACAGTGGAAACACCATATATTTT
TRBV6-5	NA	TRBJ1-6	NA	CASSYSPGSGSPLHF	TGTGCCAGCAGTTACTCGCCAGGGTCAGGTTCACCCCTCCACTTT
TRBV6-5	once	TRBJ2-7	NA	CASYRNGGYEQYF	TGTGCCAGCTATCGAAATGGGGGCTACGAGCAGTACTTC
TRBV11-2	NA	TRBJ1-2	NA	CASSQVGPRGYTF	TGTGCCAGCAGCCAAGTCGGTCCTCGGGGCTACACCTTC
TRBV5-1	NA	TRBJ1-2	NA	CASSLYGRPNYGYTF	TGCGCCAGCAGCTTGTATGGTAGGCCGAACTATGGCTACACCTTC
TRBV29-1	NA	TRBJ1-6	NA	CSVGLGGVDSPLHF	TGCAGCGTTGGACTAGGGGGGGTTGATTCACCCCTCCACTTT
TRBV7-2	NA	TRBJ1-4	NA	CASSSQGRPNEKLFF	TGTGCCAGCAGCTCCCAGGGGCGGCCTAATGAAAAACTGTTTTTT
TRBV5-4	NA	TRBJ2-7	NA	CASSLAQGAGDDEQYF	TGTGCCAGCAGCTTGGCCCAGGGGGCGGGGGATGACGAGCAGTACTTC
TRBV19	NA	TRBJ1-2	NA	CASSMDGYYGYTF	TGTGCCAGTAGTATGGACGGATACTATGGCTACACCTTC
TRBV21-1	NA	TRBJ2-7	NA	CASSASRGERISEQYF	TGTGCCAGCAGCGCATCCAGGGGGGAAAGAATAAGCGAGCAGTACTTC
TRBV5-1	NA	TRBJ2-3	NA	CASSFSTDTQYF	TGCGCCAGCAGCTTCAGCACAGATACGCAGTATTTT
TRBV30	NA	TRBJ2-3	TRBD2	CAWSVGLAEEYF	TGTGCCTGGAGCGTCGGACTAGCGGAGGAGTATTTT
TRBV18	NA	TRBJ2-5	NA	CASSPPSVQETQYF	TGTGCCAGCTCACCACCTTCAGTCCAAGAGACCCAGTACTTC
TRBV2	NA	TRBJ2-3	NA	CASSSKRGGPDTQYF	TGTGCCAGCAGCTCTAAACGAGGGGGGCCAGATACGCAGTATTTT
TRBV11-3	NA	TRBJ2-7	NA	CASSSPGGLPYEQYF	TGTGCCAGCAGCTCGCCTGGGGGGCTCCCATACGAGCAGTACTTC
TRBV5-1	NA	TRBJ1-1	NA	CASSLGQDMNTEAFF	TGCGCCAGCAGCTTGGGACAGGATATGAACACTGAAGCTTTCTTT
TRBV4-1	NA	TRBJ2-5	NA	CASSQGQQSSQETQYF	TGCGCCAGCAGCCAAGGGCAGCAGTCGAGCCAAGAGACCCAGTACTTC
TRBV7-2	NA	TRBJ1-3	NA	CASSTTAGNTIYF	TGTGCCAGCAGCACCACCGCTGGAAACACCATATATTTT
TRBV6-5	NA	TRBJ1-1	TRBD1	CASSSQGQVTEAFF	TGTGCCAGCAGCTCCCAGGGACAGGTCACTGAAGCTTTCTTT
TRBV11-3	NA	TRBJ2-5	TRBD1	CASSLEGQAQETQYF	TGTGCCAGCAGCTTAGAGGGACAGGCCCAAGAGACCCAGTACTTC
TRBV5-6	NA	TRBJ2-5	NA	CASSSLETQYF	TGTGCCAGCAGCTCCCTAGAGACCCAGTACTTC
TRBV19	NA	TRBJ1-2	NA	CASSRAPDNYGYTF	TGTGCCAGTAGTCGGGCCCCTGATAACTATGGCTACACCTTC
TRBV7-3	NA	TRBJ2-1	TRBD1	CASSPMDRVRGNEQFF	TGTGCCAGCAGCCCGATGGACAGGGTAAGAGGCAATGAGCAGTTCTTC
TRBV5-4	NA	TRBJ2-2	NA	CASSPRKEGVGTGELFF	TGTGCCAGCAGCCCCCGCAAGGAGGGGGTGGGCACCGGGGAGCTGTTTTTT
TRBV19	NA	TRBJ1-5	NA	CASSISGQPQHF	TGTGCCAGTAGTATTTCGGGACAGCCCCAGCATTTT
TRBV30	NA	TRBJ1-6	NA	CAWRRRDGNSPLHF	TGTGCCTGGAGAAGACGGGACGGTAATTCACCCCTCCACTTT
TRBV30	NA	TRBJ2-7	NA	CAWSGGAAYEQYF	TGTGCCTGGAGTGGGGGGGCAGCCTACGAGCAGTACTTC
TRBV19	NA	TRBJ1-2	TRBD1	CASSIDREGGYTF	TGTGCCAGTAGTATTGACAGGGAGGGTGGCTACACCTTC
TRBV19	once	TRBJ2-1	TRBD2	CASSSRLAGGREQFF	TGTGCCAGTAGTTCCCGACTAGCGGGGGGCCGGGAGCAGTTCTTC
TRBV5-4	NA	TRBJ1-1	NA	CASSPQTVNTEAFF	TGTGCCAGCAGCCCCCAGACAGTGAACACTGAAGCTTTCTTT
TRBV6-5	NA	TRBJ2-1	TRBD2	CASSRFAGGEQFF	TGTGCCAGCAGTCGCTTCGCGGGGGGGGAGCAGTTCTTC
TRBV7-2	NA	TRBJ2-5	NA	CASSPTGQGARSQYF	TGTGCCAGCAGCCCTACCGGGCAGGGAGCCAGGTCCCAGTACTTC
TRBV10-2	once	TRBJ1-5	NA	CASSETGSNQPQHF	TGCGCCAGCAGTGAGACGGGGAGCAATCAGCCCCAGCATTTT
TRBV6-5	NA	TRBJ1-2	NA	CASRPTENTYGYTF	TGTGCCAGCAGGCCAACCGAGAATACCTATGGCTACACCTTC
TRBV11-3	NA	TRBJ2-1	TRBD2	CASSRTRLNEQFF	TGTGCCAGCAGCAGGACTAGACTCAATGAGCAGTTCTTC
TRBV11-2	NA	TRBJ2-1	NA	CASSLEALNEQFF	TGTGCCAGCAGCTTAGAGGCGCTGAATGAGCAGTTCTTC
TRBV5-1	NA	TRBJ1-1	NA	CASSFQGKEAFF	TGCGCCAGCAGCTTTCAGGGGAAAGAGGCTTTCTTT
TRBV6-2/TRBV6-3	NA	TRBJ2-2	TRBD2	CASSYPSGSNTGELFF	TGTGCCAGCAGTTACCCTAGCGGTTCGAACACCGGGGAGCTGTTTTTT
TRBV4-2	NA	TRBJ2-1	TRBD2	CASSQESLAGARPGQFF	TGTGCCAGCAGCCAAGAGTCACTAGCGGGGGCCCGCCCGGGGCAGTTCTTC